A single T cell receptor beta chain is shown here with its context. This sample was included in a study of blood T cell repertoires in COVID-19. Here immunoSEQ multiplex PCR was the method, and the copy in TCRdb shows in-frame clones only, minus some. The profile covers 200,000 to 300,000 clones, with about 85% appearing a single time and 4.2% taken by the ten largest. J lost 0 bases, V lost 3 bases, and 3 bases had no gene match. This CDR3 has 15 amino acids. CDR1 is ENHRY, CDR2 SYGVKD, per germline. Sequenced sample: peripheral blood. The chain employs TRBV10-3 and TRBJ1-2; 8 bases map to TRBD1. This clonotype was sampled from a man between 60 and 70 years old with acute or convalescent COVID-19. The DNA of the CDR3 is TGTGCCATCAGTGAAGGGACAGGAGCTAACTATGGCTACACCTTC. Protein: CAISEGTGANYGYTF.